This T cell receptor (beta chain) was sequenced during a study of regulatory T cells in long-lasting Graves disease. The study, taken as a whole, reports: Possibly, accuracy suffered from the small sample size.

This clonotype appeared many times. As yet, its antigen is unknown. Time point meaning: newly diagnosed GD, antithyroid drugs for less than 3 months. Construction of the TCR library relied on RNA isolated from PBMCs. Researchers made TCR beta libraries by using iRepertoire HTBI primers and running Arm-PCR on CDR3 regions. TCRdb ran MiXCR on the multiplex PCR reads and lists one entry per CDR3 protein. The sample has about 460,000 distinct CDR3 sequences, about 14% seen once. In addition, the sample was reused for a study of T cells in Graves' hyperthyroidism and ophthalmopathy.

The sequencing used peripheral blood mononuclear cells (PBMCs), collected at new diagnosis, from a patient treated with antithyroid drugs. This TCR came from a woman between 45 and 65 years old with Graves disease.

The chain's CDR3 is CASSTRLADPPTDTQYF. In DNA, the CDR3 is TGTGCCAGCAGCACGCGACTAGCAGACCCACCCACAGATACGCAGTATTTT. This sequence joins TRBV13 and TRBJ2-3; 7 positions match TRBD2. Trimming cost V 5 bases and J 2 bases; bases outside gene matches: 13. Germline V CDR1 and CDR2: PRHDT, FYEKMQ (reference sequence). The CDR3 consists of 17 residues. Combining the CDR3 with reference TRBV13 and TRBJ2-3 gives the whole variable domain AAGVIQSPRHLIKEKRETATLKCYPIPRHDTVYWYQQGPGQDPQFLISFYEKMQSDKGSIPDRFSAQQFSDYHSELNMSSLELGDSALYFCASSTRLADPPTDTQYFGPGTRLTVL.